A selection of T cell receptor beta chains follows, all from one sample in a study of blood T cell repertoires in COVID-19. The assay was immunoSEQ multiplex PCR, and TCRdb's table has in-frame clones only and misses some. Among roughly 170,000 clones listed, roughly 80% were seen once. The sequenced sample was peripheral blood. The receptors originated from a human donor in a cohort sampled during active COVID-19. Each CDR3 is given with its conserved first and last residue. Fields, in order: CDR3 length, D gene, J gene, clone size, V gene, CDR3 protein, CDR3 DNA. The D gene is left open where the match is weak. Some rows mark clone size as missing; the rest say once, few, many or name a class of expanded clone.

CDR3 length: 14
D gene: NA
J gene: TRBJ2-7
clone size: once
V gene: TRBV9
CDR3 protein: CASSPLRGSYEQYF
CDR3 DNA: TGTGCCAGCAGCCCACTTCGGGGCTCCTACGAGCAGTACTTC

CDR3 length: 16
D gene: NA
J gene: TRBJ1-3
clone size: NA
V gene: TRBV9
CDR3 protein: CASSAGSGTSGNTIYF
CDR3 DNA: TGTGCCAGCAGCGCGGGATCCGGGACAAGTGGAAACACCATATATTTT

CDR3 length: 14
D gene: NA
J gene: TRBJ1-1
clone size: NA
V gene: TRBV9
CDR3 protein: CASSVASWNTEAFF
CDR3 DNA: TGTGCCAGCAGCGTAGCTTCGTGGAACACTGAAGCTTTCTTT

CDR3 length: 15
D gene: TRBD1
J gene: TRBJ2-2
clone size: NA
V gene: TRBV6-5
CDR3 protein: CASGKTGVNTGELFF
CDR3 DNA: TGTGCCAGCGGAAAGACAGGGGTCAACACCGGGGAGCTGTTTTTT

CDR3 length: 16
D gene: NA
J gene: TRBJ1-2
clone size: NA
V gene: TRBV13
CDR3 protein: CASSSSGGGLLYGYTF
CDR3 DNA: TGTGCCAGCAGCTCTTCCGGGGGGGGCCTCTTGTATGGCTACACCTTC

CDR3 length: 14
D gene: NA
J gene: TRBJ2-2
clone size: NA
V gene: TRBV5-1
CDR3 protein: CASSQERYTGELFF
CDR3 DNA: TGCGCCAGCAGCCAGGAGCGGTACACCGGGGAGCTGTTTTTT

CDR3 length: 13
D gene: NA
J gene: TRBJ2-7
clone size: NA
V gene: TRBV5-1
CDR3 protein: CASSLLASYEQYF
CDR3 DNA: TGCGCCAGCAGCTTGTTAGCGTCTTACGAGCAGTACTTC

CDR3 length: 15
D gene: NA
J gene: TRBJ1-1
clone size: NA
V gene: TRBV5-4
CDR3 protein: CASSANMGGNTEAFF
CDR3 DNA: TGTGCCAGCAGCGCCAACATGGGGGGTAACACTGAAGCTTTCTTT

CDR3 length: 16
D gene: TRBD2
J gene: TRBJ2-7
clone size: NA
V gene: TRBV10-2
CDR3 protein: CASSEGGGAVAYEQYF
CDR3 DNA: TGCGCCAGCAGTGAGGGCGGGGGGGCCGTAGCCTACGAGCAGTACTTC

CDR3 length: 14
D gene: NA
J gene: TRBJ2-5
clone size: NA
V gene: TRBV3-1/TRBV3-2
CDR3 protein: CASSQVHPEETQYF
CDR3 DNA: TGTGCCAGCAGCCAAGTACATCCCGAAGAGACCCAGTACTTC

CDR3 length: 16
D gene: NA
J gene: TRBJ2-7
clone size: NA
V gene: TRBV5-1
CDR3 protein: CASSLSSQPYGDEQYF
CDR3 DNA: TGCGCCAGCAGCTTGTCTAGTCAACCCTACGGCGACGAGCAGTACTTC

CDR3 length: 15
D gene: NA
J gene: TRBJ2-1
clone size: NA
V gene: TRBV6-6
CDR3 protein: CASSYRSGHSNEQFF
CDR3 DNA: TGTGCCAGCAGTTATCGGTCAGGGCACTCTAATGAGCAGTTCTTC

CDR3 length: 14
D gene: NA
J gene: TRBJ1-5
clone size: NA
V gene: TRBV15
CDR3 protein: CATSRGGGYQPQHF
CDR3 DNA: TGTGCCACCAGCAGAGGGGGGGGGTATCAGCCCCAGCATTTT

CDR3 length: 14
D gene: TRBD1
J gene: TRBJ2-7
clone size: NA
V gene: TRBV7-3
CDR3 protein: CASYLPGQIYEQYF
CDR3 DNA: TGTGCCAGCTATTTACCGGGACAGATTTACGAGCAGTACTTC

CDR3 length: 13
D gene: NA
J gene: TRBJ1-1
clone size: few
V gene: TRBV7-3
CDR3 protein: CASSAQVNTEAFF
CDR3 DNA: TGTGCCAGCAGCGCACAGGTGAACACTGAAGCTTTCTTT

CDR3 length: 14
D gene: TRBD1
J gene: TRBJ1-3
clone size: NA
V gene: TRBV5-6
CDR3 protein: CASSGTVSGNTIYF
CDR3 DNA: TGTGCCAGCAGCGGGACAGTGTCTGGAAACACCATATATTTT

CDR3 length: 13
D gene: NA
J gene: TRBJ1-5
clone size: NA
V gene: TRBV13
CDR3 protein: CASSSSGNQPQHF
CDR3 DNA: TGTGCCAGCAGTTCGTCTGGCAATCAGCCCCAGCATTTT

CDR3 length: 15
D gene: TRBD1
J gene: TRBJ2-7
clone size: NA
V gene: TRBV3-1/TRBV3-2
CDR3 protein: CASSRTGGSNYEQYF
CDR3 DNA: TGTGCCAGCAGCCGCACAGGGGGCTCTAACTACGAGCAGTACTTC

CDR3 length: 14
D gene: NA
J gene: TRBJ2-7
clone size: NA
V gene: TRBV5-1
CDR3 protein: CASSLSQATYEQYF
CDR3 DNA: TGCGCCAGCAGCTTATCACAGGCAACATACGAGCAGTACTTC

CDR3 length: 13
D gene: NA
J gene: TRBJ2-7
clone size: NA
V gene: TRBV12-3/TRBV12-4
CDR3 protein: CASSSRSGEEQYF
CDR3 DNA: TGTGCCAGCAGTTCCCGGTCGGGGGAGGAGCAGTACTTC

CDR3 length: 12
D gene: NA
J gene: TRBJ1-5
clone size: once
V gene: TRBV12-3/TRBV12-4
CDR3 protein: CASSYSSQPQHF
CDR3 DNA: TGTGCCAGCAGCTACAGTTCCCAGCCCCAGCATTTT

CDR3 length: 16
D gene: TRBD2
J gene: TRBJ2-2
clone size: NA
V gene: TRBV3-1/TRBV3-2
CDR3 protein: CASSPYSGGTTGELFF
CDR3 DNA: TGTGCCAGCAGCCCCTATAGCGGGGGGACCACCGGGGAGCTGTTTTTT

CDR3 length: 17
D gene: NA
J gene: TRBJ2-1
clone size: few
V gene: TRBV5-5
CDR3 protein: CASSLVASSHFTAEQFF
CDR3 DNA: TGTGCCAGCAGCTTGGTGGCTAGCTCCCACTTTACCGCTGAGCAGTTCTTC

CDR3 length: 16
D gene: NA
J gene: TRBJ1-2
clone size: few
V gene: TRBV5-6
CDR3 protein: CASSRIQGIRSYGYTF
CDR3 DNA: TGTGCCAGCAGCCGTATCCAGGGGATCCGTAGCTATGGCTACACCTTC

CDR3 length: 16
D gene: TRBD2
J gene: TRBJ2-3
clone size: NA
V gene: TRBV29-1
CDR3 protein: CSVDPLAGPSTDTQYF
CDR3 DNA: TGCAGCGTTGATCCCCTAGCGGGGCCTAGCACAGATACGCAGTATTTT

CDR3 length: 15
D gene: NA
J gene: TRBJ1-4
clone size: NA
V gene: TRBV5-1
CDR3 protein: CASSFSSGVNEKLFF
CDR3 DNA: TGCGCCAGCAGCTTTTCCTCAGGGGTTAATGAAAAACTGTTTTTT

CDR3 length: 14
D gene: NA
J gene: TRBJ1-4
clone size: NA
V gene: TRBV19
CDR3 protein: CASRQGTTNEKLFF
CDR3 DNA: TGTGCCAGTAGGCAGGGGACAACTAATGAAAAACTGTTTTTT

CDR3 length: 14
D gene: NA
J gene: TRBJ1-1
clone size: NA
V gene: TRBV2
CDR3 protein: CASSVDKFNTEAFF
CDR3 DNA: TGTGCCAGCAGTGTTGACAAGTTCAACACTGAAGCTTTCTTT

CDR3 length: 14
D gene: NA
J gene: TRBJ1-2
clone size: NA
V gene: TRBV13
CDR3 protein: CASSLGQGRFGYTF
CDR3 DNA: TGTGCCAGCAGCTTAGGCCAAGGGAGGTTTGGCTACACCTTC

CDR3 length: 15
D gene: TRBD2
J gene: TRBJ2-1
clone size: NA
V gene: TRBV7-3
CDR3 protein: CASSFDRGGNNEQFF
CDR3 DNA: TGTGCCAGCAGCTTCGATCGGGGGGGAAACAATGAGCAGTTCTTC

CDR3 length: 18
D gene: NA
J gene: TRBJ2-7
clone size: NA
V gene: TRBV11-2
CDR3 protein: CASSLEISGLGPLYEQYF
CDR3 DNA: TGTGCCAGCAGCTTAGAGATTTCAGGGCTGGGGCCCCTCTACGAGCAGTACTTC

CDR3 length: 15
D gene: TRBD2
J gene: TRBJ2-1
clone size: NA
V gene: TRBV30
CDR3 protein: CAWSVLRTSLNEQFF
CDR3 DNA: TGTGCCTGGAGTGTACTCCGGACTAGCCTCAATGAGCAGTTCTTC

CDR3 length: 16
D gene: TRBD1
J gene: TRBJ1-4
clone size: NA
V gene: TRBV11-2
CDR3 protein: CASSLTTGTDNEKLFF
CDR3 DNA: TGTGCCAGCAGCTTAACTACCGGGACAGACAATGAAAAACTGTTTTTT

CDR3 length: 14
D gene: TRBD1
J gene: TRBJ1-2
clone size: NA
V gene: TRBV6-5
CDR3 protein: CASSTGTGLLGYTF
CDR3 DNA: TGTGCCAGCAGCACCGGGACAGGGCTACTTGGCTACACCTTC

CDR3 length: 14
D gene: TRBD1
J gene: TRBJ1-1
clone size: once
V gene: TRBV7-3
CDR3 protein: CASSATGGDTEAFF
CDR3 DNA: TGTGCCAGCAGCGCTACAGGGGGCGACACTGAAGCTTTCTTT

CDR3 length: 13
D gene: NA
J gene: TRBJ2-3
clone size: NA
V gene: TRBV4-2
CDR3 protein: CASSQEGGDTQYF
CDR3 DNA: TGTGCCAGCAGCCAAGAAGGGGGAGATACGCAGTATTTT

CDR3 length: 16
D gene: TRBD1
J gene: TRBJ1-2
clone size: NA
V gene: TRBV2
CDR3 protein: CASSGGQGYGLYGYTF
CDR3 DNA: TGTGCCAGCAGTGGCGGACAGGGGTATGGCCTCTATGGCTACACCTTC

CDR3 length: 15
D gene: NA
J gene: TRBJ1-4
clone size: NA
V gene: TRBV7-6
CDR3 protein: CASSARYGANEKLFF
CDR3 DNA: TGTGCCAGCAGCGCCCGCTACGGGGCTAATGAAAAACTGTTTTTT

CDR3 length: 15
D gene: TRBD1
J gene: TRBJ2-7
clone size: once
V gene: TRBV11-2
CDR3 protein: CASSFGTGGTYEQYF
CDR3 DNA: TGTGCCAGCAGCTTTGGAACAGGGGGTACCTACGAGCAGTACTTC

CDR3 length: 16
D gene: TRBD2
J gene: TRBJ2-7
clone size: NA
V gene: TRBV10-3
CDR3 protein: CAISESGGGASYEQYF
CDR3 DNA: TGTGCCATCAGTGAGTCGGGCGGGGGGGCCTCTTACGAGCAGTACTTC

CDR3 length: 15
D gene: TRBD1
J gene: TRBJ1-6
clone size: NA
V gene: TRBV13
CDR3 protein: CASSFWTGGDSPLHF
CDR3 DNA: TGTGCCAGCAGCTTCTGGACAGGGGGCGATTCACCCCTCCACTTT

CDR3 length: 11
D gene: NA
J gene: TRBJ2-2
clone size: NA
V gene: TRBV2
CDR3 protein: CASSTAGELFF
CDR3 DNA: TGTGCCAGCAGTACAGCCGGGGAGCTGTTTTTT

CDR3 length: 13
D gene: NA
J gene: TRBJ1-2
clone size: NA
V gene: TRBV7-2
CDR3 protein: CASSLVQNYGYTF
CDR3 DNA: TGTGCCAGCAGCTTAGTGCAGAACTATGGCTACACCTTC

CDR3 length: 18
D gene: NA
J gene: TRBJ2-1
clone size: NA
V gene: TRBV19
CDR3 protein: CASSPPARLTGFYNEQFF
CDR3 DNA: TGTGCCAGTTCCCCCCCCGCCCGTTTAACGGGGTTTTACAATGAGCAGTTCTTC

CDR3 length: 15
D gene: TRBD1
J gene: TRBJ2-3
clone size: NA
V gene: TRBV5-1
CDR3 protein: CASSLTGASTDTQYF
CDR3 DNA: TGCGCCAGCAGCTTAACAGGGGCTAGCACAGATACGCAGTATTTT

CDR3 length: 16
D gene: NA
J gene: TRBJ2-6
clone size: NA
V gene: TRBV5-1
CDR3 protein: CASSPGGTAEANVLTF
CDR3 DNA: TGCGCCAGCAGCCCCGGCGGGACAGCGGAGGCCAACGTCCTGACTTTC

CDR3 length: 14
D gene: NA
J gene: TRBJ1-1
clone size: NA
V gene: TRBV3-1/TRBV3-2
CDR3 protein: CASSHLRGDTEAFF
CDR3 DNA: TGTGCCAGCAGCCACCTTCGGGGGGACACTGAAGCTTTCTTT

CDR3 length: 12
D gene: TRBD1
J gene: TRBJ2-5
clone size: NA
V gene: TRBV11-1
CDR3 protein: CASRGQAETQYF
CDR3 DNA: TGTGCCAGCAGAGGACAGGCTGAGACCCAGTACTTC

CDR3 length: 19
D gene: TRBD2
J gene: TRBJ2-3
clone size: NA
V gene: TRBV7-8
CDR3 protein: CASSSPRLAGGLSTDTQYF
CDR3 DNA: TGTGCCAGCAGCTCCCCCCGACTAGCGGGGGGGCTGAGCACAGATACGCAGTATTTT

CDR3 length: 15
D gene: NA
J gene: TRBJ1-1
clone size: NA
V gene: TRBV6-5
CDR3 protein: CASSYSTRMNTEAFF
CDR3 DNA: TGTGCCAGCAGTTACTCGACTCGCATGAACACTGAAGCTTTCTTT